This is a list of T cell receptor beta chains from one sample in a study of human versus mouse CDR3 diversity and MHC coevolution. Produced via immunoSEQ multiplex PCR; TCRdb's table is partial and in-frame only. The table records some 80,000 clones, roughly 90% of them present only once. Input material: naive CD4+ T cells from blood. Every receptor here comes from a person between 25 and 70 years old in good health. Both conserved end residues are part of each CDR3. D genes are given only for firm matches. Part of the rows lack a size; the others show once, few, many or a class for expanded clones.

clone_size	d_call	j_call	cdr3_length	v_call	cdr3_aa	cdr3_nt
NA	TRBD1	TRBJ2-5	16	TRBV10-3	CAISESGGQGGETQYF	TGTGCCATCAGTGAGTCAGGGGGACAGGGAGGAGAGACCCAGTACTTC
once	TRBD2	TRBJ2-7	17	TRBV11-2	CASSTPLAGGSKYEQYF	TGTGCCAGCAGCACCCCGTTGGCGGGGGGGTCTAAGTACGAGCAGTACTTC
NA	NA	TRBJ1-2	13	TRBV28	CASHGGLGGGYTF	TGTGCCAGCCATGGGGGCCTAGGAGGTGGCTACACCTTC
NA	TRBD2	TRBJ2-5	18	TRBV2	CAIRTGTSGGADRETQYF	TGTGCCATCCGAACCGGGACTAGCGGGGGGGCAGATCGAGAGACCCAGTACTTC
NA	TRBD1	TRBJ2-1	14	TRBV6-4	CASWGTVETNEQFF	TGTGCAAGCTGGGGGACAGTGGAAACCAATGAGCAGTTCTTC
NA	NA	TRBJ2-5	16	TRBV28	CASSLRPAGLGETQYF	TGTGCCAGCAGTTTACGTCCCGCGGGTTTGGGGGAGACCCAGTACTTC
NA	TRBD2	TRBJ2-7	14	TRBV10-3	CAISGGGNSYEQYF	TGTGCCATCAGTGGGGGGGGTAACTCCTACGAGCAGTACTTC
NA	TRBD2	TRBJ2-1	16	TRBV27	CASSRSTSGRRDEQFF	TGTGCCAGCAGTCGGTCGACTAGCGGGAGGAGAGATGAGCAGTTCTTC
once	NA	TRBJ2-7	14	TRBV4-1	CASSSYSESYEQYF	TGCGCCAGCAGCTCCTATAGTGAATCCTACGAGCAGTACTTC
NA	NA	TRBJ2-3	16	TRBV11-2	CASRSERTLWGDTQYF	TGTGCCAGCAGAAGCGAGAGGACTCTTTGGGGAGATACGCAGTATTTT
NA	NA	TRBJ2-5	12	TRBV30	CAWSTQGETQYF	TGTGCCTGGAGTACCCAGGGAGAGACCCAGTACTTC
NA	TRBD1	TRBJ1-6	14	TRBV14	CASSWTGGFSPLHF	TGTGCCAGCAGCTGGACAGGCGGATTCTCACCCCTCCACTTT
NA	NA	TRBJ2-7	14	TRBV7-3	CASSLLGDNYEQYF	TGTGCCAGCAGCTTACTGGGAGACAACTACGAGCAGTACTTC
NA	TRBD2	TRBJ2-5	16	TRBV29-1	CSVRGLAGGSGETQYF	TGCAGCGTTCGGGGACTAGCGGGAGGATCAGGAGAGACCCAGTACTTC
NA	TRBD1	TRBJ2-7	15	TRBV9	CASSVAGQGTGEQYF	TGTGCCAGCAGCGTAGCCGGACAGGGAACGGGCGAGCAGTACTTC
NA	NA	TRBJ2-2	10	TRBV30	CALDAGELFF	TGTGCTCTAGACGCCGGGGAGCTGTTTTTT
NA	TRBD2	TRBJ2-1	15	TRBV19	CASTSGASGRVEQFF	TGTGCCAGCACCTCCGGGGCTAGCGGGAGAGTTGAGCAGTTCTTC
NA	TRBD2	TRBJ2-7	16	TRBV6-5	CASSFSSSSGMYEQYF	TGTGCCAGCAGTTTCAGCTCCTCTAGCGGGATGTACGAGCAGTACTTC
NA	NA	TRBJ1-1	12	TRBV2	CASSDRGNEAFF	TGTGCCAGCAGTGATCGGGGAAACGAAGCTTTCTTT
NA	NA	TRBJ2-5	12	TRBV9	CASSVTEETQYF	TGTGCCAGCAGCGTAACCGAGGAGACCCAGTACTTC
NA	NA	TRBJ1-2	15	TRBV28	CASSLGANGLYGYTF	TGTGCCAGCAGTTTGGGGGCCAACGGGCTCTATGGCTACACCTTC
NA	NA	TRBJ2-5	16	TRBV5-1	CASSLQPAGTGETQYF	TGCGCCAGCAGCCTACAGCCGGCGGGGACTGGGGAGACCCAGTACTTC
NA	NA	TRBJ1-2	15	TRBV9	CASSVVTGTNYGYTF	TGTGCCAGCAGCGTAGTAACAGGGACTAACTATGGCTACACCTTC
NA	TRBD2	TRBJ2-7	15	TRBV28	CASRPASGGAYEQYF	TGTGCCAGCAGACCCGCTAGCGGGGGGGCCTACGAGCAGTACTTC
NA	NA	TRBJ1-1	14	TRBV6-1	CASSPGGFGFEAFF	TGTGCCAGCAGTCCCGGGGGGTTTGGATTTGAAGCTTTCTTT
NA	NA	TRBJ1-6	15	TRBV28	CASRPTGTPYSPLHF	TGTGCCAGCAGGCCAACCGGGACACCTTATTCACCCCTCCACTTT
NA	NA	TRBJ2-2	13	TRBV18	CASSLRDTGELFF	TGTGCCAGCTCACTGCGAGACACCGGGGAGCTGTTTTTT
NA	TRBD2	TRBJ2-6	21	TRBV5-1	CASSLSLAGGPGEYGANVLTF	TGCGCCAGCAGCTTGAGTTTGGCGGGAGGGCCTGGTGAATACGGGGCCAACGTCCTGACTTTC
few	TRBD2	TRBJ2-7	13	TRBV5-1	CASRREGSYEQYF	TGCGCCAGCAGGAGGGAGGGCTCCTACGAGCAGTACTTC
NA	NA	TRBJ1-6	18	TRBV30	CAWSVTPPVWSYNSPLHF	TGTGCCTGGAGTGTCACGCCGCCAGTCTGGTCCTATAATTCACCCCTCCACTTT
NA	NA	TRBJ1-4	11	TRBV30	CAWRRSGKLFF	TGTGCCTGGAGGAGGAGTGGGAAACTGTTTTTT
once	TRBD2	TRBJ2-3	16	TRBV9	CASSHPGGARTDTQYF	TGTGCCAGCAGCCACCCGGGGGGGGCCCGCACAGATACGCAGTATTTT
NA	NA	TRBJ1-2	15	TRBV4-1	CASSQLGTTYYGYTF	TGCGCCAGCAGCCAATTGGGGACAACGTACTATGGCTACACCTTC
NA	TRBD1	TRBJ1-1	16	TRBV29-1	CSVGGTGGLLAGEAFF	TGCAGCGTTGGTGGGACAGGGGGACTCTTAGCCGGTGAAGCTTTCTTT
NA	NA	TRBJ2-3	14	TRBV5-1	CASSFRSSTDTQYF	TGCGCCAGCAGCTTCCGTTCTAGCACAGATACGCAGTATTTT
NA	NA	TRBJ2-7	11	TRBV19	CASSDYDEQYF	TGTGCCAGTAGTGACTACGACGAGCAGTACTTC
NA	TRBD1	TRBJ1-2	12	TRBV28	CASKLTGYGYTF	TGTGCCAGCAAGCTGACAGGGTATGGCTACACCTTC
NA	TRBD1	TRBJ1-2	16	TRBV4-1	CASSQEPGQGLYGYTF	TGCGCCAGCAGCCAAGAACCGGGACAGGGGCTCTATGGCTACACCTTC
NA	NA	TRBJ1-5	15	TRBV27	CASSPGTPGNQPQHF	TGTGCCAGCAGTCCCGGGACACCGGGCAATCAGCCCCAGCATTTT
NA	TRBD2	TRBJ2-5	16	TRBV5-4	CASSGGTSGHQETQYF	TGTGCCAGCAGCGGTGGGACTAGCGGGCACCAAGAGACCCAGTACTTC
NA	TRBD2	TRBJ2-5	13	TRBV2	CARAGGGRETQYF	TGTGCCAGAGCCGGGGGGGGCCGAGAGACCCAGTACTTC
once	NA	TRBJ2-3	12	TRBV19	CASSTRVPKWYF	TGTGCCAGTAGTACCCGGGTCCCCAAATGGTATTTT
NA	TRBD2	TRBJ2-1	19	TRBV19	CASSDRLAGGRSSYNEQFF	TGTGCCAGTAGTGACAGACTAGCGGGGGGTCGAAGCTCCTACAATGAGCAGTTCTTC
NA	TRBD1	TRBJ1-3	16	TRBV18	CASSPLDRGSGNTIYF	TGTGCCAGCTCACCACTGGACAGGGGATCTGGAAACACCATATATTTT
NA	NA	TRBJ1-1	13	TRBV30	CAWSGQGNTEAFF	TGTGCCTGGAGTGGCCAGGGGAACACTGAAGCTTTCTTT
NA	NA	TRBJ1-2	14	TRBV5-6	CASSLGSTTYGYTF	TGTGCCAGCAGCTTGGGATCGACTACCTATGGCTACACCTTC
NA	TRBD2	TRBJ2-2	16	TRBV25-1	CASSESFRSGAGELFF	TGTGCCAGCAGTGAAAGTTTCCGTAGCGGGGCCGGGGAGCTGTTTTTT
NA	TRBD1	TRBJ2-2	15	TRBV30	CAWSVGDRGLGELFF	TGTGCCTGGAGTGTAGGGGACAGGGGGCTTGGGGAGCTGTTTTTT
NA	TRBD2	TRBJ2-1	20	TRBV7-6	CASSLVVRGGAGEGVNEQFF	TGTGCCAGCAGCTTAGTCGTCCGGGGGGGGGCAGGTGAAGGTGTCAATGAGCAGTTCTTC
NA	TRBD2	TRBJ2-1	17	TRBV5-6	CASSRTLAGGPWNEQFF	TGTGCCAGCAGCCGCACCCTAGCGGGGGGGCCATGGAATGAGCAGTTCTTC
NA	NA	TRBJ2-4	13	TRBV30	CAWSVGGRNIQYF	TGTGCCTGGAGTGTCGGGGGGCGAAACATTCAGTACTTC
NA	NA	TRBJ1-1	15	TRBV6-5	CASSPTGGPNTEAFF	TGTGCCAGCAGTCCTACGGGGGGCCCGAACACTGAAGCTTTCTTT
NA	TRBD2	TRBJ2-1	17	TRBV9	CASSVGHAGGLGNEQFF	TGTGCCAGCAGCGTAGGGCATGCGGGGGGGCTCGGCAATGAGCAGTTCTTC
NA	TRBD1	TRBJ1-2	13	TRBV2	CASSGQGAFGYTF	TGTGCCAGCAGTGGACAGGGGGCCTTTGGCTACACCTTC
NA	TRBD2	TRBJ2-3	15	TRBV30	CAWRKRGPLQDTQYF	TGTGCCTGGAGAAAGCGGGGGCCACTTCAAGATACGCAGTATTTT
NA	TRBD2	TRBJ2-7	15	TRBV6-1	CASRETSGTTYEQYF	TGTGCCAGCAGGGAGACTAGCGGCACGACCTACGAGCAGTACTTC
once	NA	TRBJ2-1	14	TRBV2	CASRIGTGANEQFF	TGTGCCAGCAGGATTGGGACTGGGGCTAATGAGCAGTTCTTC
NA	TRBD2	TRBJ2-1	19	TRBV9	CASSVARDYPSSFYNEQFF	TGTGCCAGCAGCGTAGCCAGGGACTACCCTTCATCTTTCTACAATGAGCAGTTCTTC
NA	NA	TRBJ2-2	13	TRBV2	CASSEAITGELFF	TGTGCCAGCAGTGAAGCTATCACCGGGGAGCTGTTTTTT